The rows below give T cell receptor beta chains drawn from one sample of a study of T cells in Graves' hyperthyroidism and ophthalmopathy. TCRdb reprocessed the multiplex PCR reads with MiXCR, giving one entry per CDR3 protein. The profile covers a few hundred thousand distinct CDR3 sequences, with about 13% appearing a single time and approximately 5.8% taken by the ten largest. Specimen: blood. These receptors all come from a young woman with Graves' hyperthyroidism. Both conserved end residues are part of each CDR3. D genes are given only for firm matches. Clone size, where shown, is once, few, many, or a class for clones that have expanded.

size: NA
D: TRBD1
V: TRBV10-1
J: TRBJ1-3
CDR3: CASSPGQTLGNTIYF
DNA: TGCGCCAGCAGTCCGGGACAGACGCTTGGAAACACCATATATTTT

size: few
D: TRBD1
V: TRBV19
J: TRBJ2-3
CDR3: CASRTGGSDTQYF
DNA: TGTGCCAGTAGGACAGGGGGCTCAGATACGCAGTATTTT

size: NA
D: NA
V: TRBV5-6
J: TRBJ2-3
CDR3: CASSFPRGKGAITDTQYF
DNA: TGTGCCAGCAGCTTCCCGCGGGGGAAGGGGGCAATCACAGATACGCAGTATTTT

size: NA
D: TRBD2
V: TRBV7-2
J: TRBJ2-3
CDR3: CASSRMGTSVDTQYF
DNA: TGTGCCAGCAGCCGAATGGGGACTAGCGTGGATACGCAGTATTTT

size: many
D: NA
V: TRBV6-2/TRBV6-3
J: TRBJ1-5
CDR3: CASSYSRSNQPQHF
DNA: TGTGCCAGCAGTTACTCCCGGAGCAATCAGCCCCAGCATTTT

size: many
D: NA
V: TRBV28
J: TRBJ2-7
CDR3: CASSYRESYEQYF
DNA: TGTGCCAGCAGCTACAGGGAGTCCTACGAGCAGTACTTC

size: NA
D: TRBD2
V: TRBV9
J: TRBJ2-1
CDR3: CASSVGTSGMSNEQFF
DNA: TGTGCCAGCAGCGTGGGGACTAGCGGGATGAGCAATGAGCAGTTCTTC

size: many
D: TRBD2
V: TRBV11-2
J: TRBJ2-3
CDR3: CASSLVSGLAGSTDTQYF
DNA: TGTGCCAGCAGCTTAGTATCGGGACTAGCGGGGTCCACAGATACGCAGTATTTT

size: many
D: NA
V: TRBV5-1
J: TRBJ1-4
CDR3: CASSLAAGSREKLFF
DNA: TGCGCCAGCAGCTTGGCGGCAGGCAGCAGGGAAAAACTGTTTTTT

size: few
D: NA
V: TRBV20-1
J: TRBJ1-6
CDR3: CSARKQVDNSPLHF
DNA: TGCAGTGCTAGGAAACAGGTCGATAATTCACCCCTCCACTTT

size: few
D: NA
V: TRBV25-1
J: TRBJ2-7
CDR3: CATESGGPSRQYF
DNA: TGTGCCACCGAGAGCGGAGGCCCTTCTAGGCAGTACTTC

size: few
D: NA
V: TRBV29-1
J: TRBJ2-7
CDR3: CSVDKAGTKSSYEQYF
DNA: TGCAGCGTTGACAAGGCCGGGACAAAGTCATCCTACGAGCAGTACTTC

size: NA
D: TRBD1
V: TRBV6-1
J: TRBJ2-7
CDR3: CASKTGGEQYF
DNA: TGTGCCAGCAAGACAGGGGGCGAGCAGTACTTC

size: NA
D: NA
V: TRBV30
J: TRBJ1-6
CDR3: CACSGSSYNSPLHF
DNA: TGTGCCTGCAGCGGGAGCTCCTATAATTCACCCCTCCACTTT

size: many
D: TRBD2
V: TRBV3-1
J: TRBJ2-5
CDR3: CASSPTTSGSFQETQYF
DNA: TGTGCCAGCAGCCCAACTACTAGCGGGAGTTTTCAAGAGACCCAGTACTTC

size: NA
D: TRBD1
V: TRBV12-3/TRBV12-4
J: TRBJ1-2
CDR3: CASSRGQGADGYTF
DNA: TGTGCCAGCAGCCGCGGACAGGGGGCTGATGGCTACACCTTC

size: many
D: NA
V: TRBV2
J: TRBJ2-7
CDR3: CATLSTSSYEQYF
DNA: TGTGCCACCCTCTCGACCAGCTCCTACGAGCAGTACTTC

size: NA
D: TRBD1
V: TRBV5-6
J: TRBJ2-4
CDR3: CASSLRQGDSDIQYF
DNA: TGTGCCAGCAGCTTACGACAGGGGGATTCCGACATTCAGTACTTC

size: NA
D: NA
V: TRBV2
J: TRBJ2-1
CDR3: CASSGMAAPNYNEQFF
DNA: TGTGCCAGCAGTGGAATGGCGGCCCCCAATTACAATGAGCAGTTCTTC

size: NA
D: NA
V: TRBV12-3/TRBV12-4
J: TRBJ1-1
CDR3: CASSLRGPLNTEAFF
DNA: TGTGCCAGCAGTTTACGGGGCCCCCTGAACACTGAAGCTTTCTTT

size: NA
D: NA
V: TRBV28
J: TRBJ2-7
CDR3: CASSPSLGGRTYEQYF
DNA: TGTGCCAGCAGTCCATCATTAGGGGGTAGGACCTACGAGCAGTACTTC

size: many
D: NA
V: TRBV28
J: TRBJ2-2
CDR3: CASSFFGVENTGELFF
DNA: TGTGCCAGCAGTTTTTTCGGAGTTGAGAACACCGGGGAGCTGTTTTTT

size: many
D: NA
V: TRBV7-9
J: TRBJ2-7
CDR3: CASSLEANEQYF
DNA: TGTGCCAGCAGCTTAGAAGCCAACGAGCAGTACTTC

size: many
D: NA
V: TRBV29-1
J: TRBJ2-3
CDR3: CSVESPKGTDTQYF
DNA: TGCAGCGTTGAATCTCCCAAGGGTACAGATACGCAGTATTTT

size: many
D: NA
V: TRBV7-9
J: TRBJ2-7
CDR3: CASSDRTGKTGTSRLERYEQYF
DNA: TGTGCCAGCAGCGACCGGACAGGGAAGACCGGGACTAGCAGGTTGGAGAGGTACGAGCAGTACTTC

size: NA
D: TRBD1
V: TRBV5-4
J: TRBJ2-3
CDR3: CASSSGGRGTDTQYF
DNA: TGTGCCAGCAGCTCAGGGGGCAGGGGGACAGATACGCAGTATTTT

size: many
D: TRBD2
V: TRBV6-2/TRBV6-3
J: TRBJ2-1
CDR3: CASSQSSGVLQFF
DNA: TGTGCCAGCAGTCAATCTAGCGGGGTTCTGCAGTTCTTC

size: NA
D: TRBD2
V: TRBV20-1
J: TRBJ2-7
CDR3: CSAKAIQREAYEQYF
DNA: TGCAGTGCTAAGGCCATTCAGCGGGAGGCTTACGAGCAGTACTTC

size: few
D: NA
V: TRBV6-2/TRBV6-3
J: TRBJ2-2
CDR3: CASSGHSNTGELFF
DNA: TGTGCCAGCAGCGGACATTCGAACACCGGGGAGCTGTTTTTT

size: NA
D: NA
V: TRBV18
J: TRBJ2-2
CDR3: CASSLAALANTGELFF
DNA: TGTGCCAGCTCACTGGCGGCCCTAGCTAACACCGGGGAGCTGTTTTTT

size: many
D: NA
V: TRBV19
J: TRBJ2-7
CDR3: CASSMGQAYEQYF
DNA: TGTGCCAGTAGTATGGGGCAGGCCTACGAGCAGTACTTC

size: few
D: NA
V: TRBV5-6
J: TRBJ1-1
CDR3: CASSPGHYTEAFF
DNA: TGTGCCAGCAGCCCGGGACATTACACTGAAGCTTTCTTT

size: many
D: TRBD1
V: TRBV6-2/TRBV6-3
J: TRBJ2-7
CDR3: CASSPRPTGSYEQYF
DNA: TGTGCCAGCAGTCCCCGACCGACAGGGTCCTACGAGCAGTACTTC

size: many
D: NA
V: TRBV28
J: TRBJ2-7
CDR3: CASRLPFQWRPYEQYF
DNA: TGTGCCAGCCGCCTACCATTTCAGTGGAGGCCCTACGAGCAGTACTTC

size: few
D: NA
V: TRBV6-5
J: TRBJ1-1
CDR3: CASSYGGMNTEAFF
DNA: TGTGCCAGCAGTTATGGTGGTATGAACACTGAAGCTTTCTTT

size: NA
D: NA
V: TRBV19
J: TRBJ1-2
CDR3: CASSIDLGTDGYTF
DNA: TGTGCCAGTAGTATAGATTTGGGTACGGATGGCTACACCTTC

size: few
D: NA
V: TRBV20-1
J: TRBJ1-4
CDR3: CSARDPRTAGEKLFF
DNA: TGCAGTGCTAGAGATCCCAGGACAGCCGGAGAAAAACTGTTTTTT

size: many
D: NA
V: TRBV28
J: TRBJ1-1
CDR3: CASSLFFGDHMNTEAFF
DNA: TGTGCCAGCAGTTTATTTTTTGGGGACCACATGAACACTGAAGCTTTCTTT

size: many
D: NA
V: TRBV28
J: TRBJ2-5
CDR3: CASSPLWGPGVETQYF
DNA: TGTGCCAGCAGTCCCCTTTGGGGCCCCGGGGTTGAGACCCAGTACTTC

size: NA
D: NA
V: TRBV28
J: TRBJ2-2
CDR3: CASSSLANDTGELFF
DNA: TGTGCCAGCAGTTCTTTAGCGAACGACACCGGGGAGCTGTTTTTT

size: many
D: TRBD1
V: TRBV6-1
J: TRBJ1-1
CDR3: CASSEKQGAGNTEAFF
DNA: TGTGCCAGCAGTGAAAAACAGGGGGCGGGTAACACTGAAGCTTTCTTT

size: NA
D: NA
V: TRBV12-3/TRBV12-4
J: TRBJ2-6
CDR3: CASNGLLSGANVLTF
DNA: TGTGCCAGCAATGGTTTATTATCCGGGGCCAACGTCCTGACTTTC

size: many
D: NA
V: TRBV18
J: TRBJ2-3
CDR3: CASSPGSTDTQYF
DNA: TGTGCCAGCTCACCGGGCAGCACAGATACGCAGTATTTT

size: many
D: NA
V: TRBV5-4
J: TRBJ2-1
CDR3: CASFPGSGRTYNEQFF
DNA: TGTGCCAGCTTCCCAGGTTCAGGCAGGACCTACAATGAGCAGTTCTTC

size: few
D: NA
V: TRBV7-9
J: TRBJ2-3
CDR3: CASRDRYTDTQYF
DNA: TGTGCCAGCAGGGACCGGTACACAGATACGCAGTATTTT

size: many
D: TRBD2
V: TRBV20-1
J: TRBJ2-7
CDR3: CSARELAGAEQYF
DNA: TGCAGTGCTAGAGAACTAGCGGGAGCAGAGCAGTACTTC

size: many
D: NA
V: TRBV12-3/TRBV12-4
J: TRBJ1-1
CDR3: CASSLSASPGAFF
DNA: TGTGCCAGCAGTTTATCAGCTTCTCCTGGAGCTTTCTTT

size: NA
D: NA
V: TRBV12-3/TRBV12-4
J: TRBJ2-7
CDR3: CASSDSQGYYEQYF
DNA: TGTGCCAGCAGTGACTCCCAGGGCTACTACGAGCAGTACTTC

size: few
D: NA
V: TRBV6-1
J: TRBJ1-3
CDR3: CASSLPGAGTSGNTIYF
DNA: TGTGCCAGCTCCCTCCCCGGGGCAGGTACCTCTGGAAACACCATATATTTT

size: many
D: NA
V: TRBV6-1
J: TRBJ1-1
CDR3: CASSEKGEGYTEAFF
DNA: TGTGCCAGCAGTGAAAAGGGAGAAGGGTACACTGAAGCTTTCTTT

size: many
D: NA
V: TRBV7-9
J: TRBJ2-1
CDR3: CASSLTANNEQFF
DNA: TGTGCCAGCAGCTTAACGGCCAACAATGAGCAGTTCTTC

size: many
D: NA
V: TRBV6-1
J: TRBJ1-5
CDR3: CASRRDPYSNQPQHF
DNA: TGTGCCAGCAGGAGGGACCCATATAGCAATCAGCCCCAGCATTTT

size: few
D: NA
V: TRBV6-4
J: TRBJ2-5
CDR3: CASSPSLGTQYF
DNA: TGTGCCAGCAGCCCGAGCCTGGGGACCCAGTACTTC

size: many
D: NA
V: TRBV7-8
J: TRBJ2-7
CDR3: CASSLGAGATYEQYF
DNA: TGTGCCAGCAGCTTAGGGGCGGGGGCCACCTACGAGCAGTACTTC

size: many
D: TRBD2
V: TRBV7-2
J: TRBJ2-5
CDR3: CASSLVGASGQETQYF
DNA: TGTGCCAGCAGCTTAGTAGGTGCTAGCGGCCAAGAGACCCAGTACTTC

size: NA
D: NA
V: TRBV6-1
J: TRBJ1-6
CDR3: CASSSGVTTLHF
DNA: TGTGCCAGCAGTTCAGGGGTTACCACCCTCCACTTT

size: NA
D: NA
V: TRBV14
J: TRBJ2-5
CDR3: CASSVYRRETQYF
DNA: TGTGCCAGCAGCGTGTATCGAAGGGAGACCCAGTACTTC